The clone carrying this TCR beta chain has a count of ten or more. This sample was taken from a study of T cells in Graves' hyperthyroidism and ophthalmopathy. The CDR3 runs to 17 residues. Trimming at V came to 2 bases and at J to 5 bases, leaving 6 bases not matched to a gene. The CDR3 regions of TCR beta were amplified from RNA transcripts. The study used the HTBI primer set for a first-round RT-PCR of the TCR CDR3. TCRdb itself ran the multiplex PCR reads through MiXCR, one entry per CDR3 protein. The table lists around 350,000 distinct CDR3 sequences, roughly 15% of them singletons. The TCR sequence derives from a woman aged 60-75 years with Graves' ophthalmopathy. This chain connects TRBV12-3 or TRBV12-4 to TRBJ2-1, with TRBD2 matching 13 bases. Sequenced: blood. CDR3 protein: CASSLSRGTSGDNEQFF. The CDR3 DNA is TGTGCCAGCAGTTTATCACGCGGGACTAGCGGGGACAATGAGCAGTTCTTC.